The sequence of this T cell receptor beta chain was determined in a study of shared clonotypes between healthy human individuals. The repertoire was sequenced with immunoSEQ multiplex PCR; TCRdb's copy has only in-frame clones and lacks some. The sample includes around 2.1 million clones, 85% to 95% of them seen just once. The CDR3 is made up of 13 amino acids. Germline CDR1 reads MDHEN; CDR2 reads SYDVKM. V lost 5 bases and J 1 base, leaving 9 bases between the germline ends. This clone was observed once. CD8 cells regarded as naive lacked CD45RO, were positively chosen for CCR7, and omitted terminally differentiated effector memory CD45RA+ cells.

This receptor was obtained from a man between 18 and 29 years old in good health. Some clones in this sample may be carry-over from other donors' samples. J is TRBJ2-7 and V is TRBV28; D not certain. The sample was naive CD8+ T cells from PBMCs. The CDR3 protein is CASSPPQSYEQYF. The DNA of the CDR3 is TGTGCCAGCAGTCCACCCCAGTCCTACGAGCAGTACTTC.